The clone carrying this T cell receptor (beta chain) was recorded a few times. Trimming removed 2 bases at V and 3 bases at J, with 14 bases between. The CDR3 extends over 15 amino acids. The germline V gene has CDR1 MNHEY and CDR2 SMNVEV (reference sequence). This sample is part of a study of blood T cells in healthy people across ages. It was with a sample-barcoded 5' primer and a J-beta primer mix that a second PCR of roughly 6 to 11 cycles was run. TCRdb ran MiXCR on the 5' RACE reads and lists one entry per CDR3 protein. In the table there are over 1,200,000 distinct CDR3 sequences, approximately 60% of which are singletons.

This receptor was identified in a man between 18 and 35 years old in good health. What was sequenced was blood. This chain connects TRBV27 to TRBJ2-7; TRBD1 might be the D (6 bases). The CDR3 nucleotides read TGTGCCAGCAGTTTACACCGGGACATTCTCTACGAGCAGTACTTC. It specifies CASSLHRDILYEQYF.